Many counts were recorded for the clone carrying this TCR beta chain. Its antigen is not identified. This CDR3 is built from 15 residues. Germline loops: CDR1 KGHDR, CDR2 SFDVKD. The J segment lost 6 bases and the V segment lost 2 bases, leaving 6 bases of the junction unmatched. Time point meaning: newly diagnosed GD, antithyroid drugs for less than 3 months. PBMC RNA was the source of the TCR library. Construction of TCR beta libraries relied on iRepertoire HTBI primers and on Arm-PCR targeting CDR3 regions. TCRdb reprocessed the multiplex PCR reads via MiXCR and lists one record per CDR3 protein. The sample has 380,000 or so distinct CDR3 sequences; around 15% are singletons. This specimen belongs to a study of regulatory T cells in long-lasting Graves disease. Study results and caveats: Peripheral blood alone, not thyroid tissue, underwent study.

These same data were also listed under a study on T cells in Graves' hyperthyroidism and ophthalmopathy.

The origin of this receptor is a woman younger than 30 with Graves disease. This material consisted of peripheral blood mononuclear cells (PBMCs), taken at new diagnosis, from a patient treated with antithyroid drugs. V gene TRBV24-1 combines with J gene TRBJ2-3, with 8 bases matching TRBD1. The CDR3 protein is CATSDSTGVKDTQYF. CDR3 DNA sequence: TGTGCCACCAGTGATTCGACAGGGGTGAAGGATACGCAGTATTTT.